These T cell receptor beta chains were read from a single sample in a study of T cell responses to AZD1222 COVID-19 vaccine. Using immunoSEQ multiplex PCR, the repertoire was profiled, and TCRdb retains in-frame clones only, with some absent. The table has 150,000 to 190,000 clones, over 70% seen once. Sequencing used peripheral blood, obtained 28 days after the second AZD1222 dose. The receptors here all came from an adult who received the AZD1222 COVID-19 vaccine. Each CDR3 is given with its conserved first and last residue. The D gene is left open where the match is weak. For some rows the clone size is stated as once, few or many, or as a class when expanded; others skip it.

d_call,v_call,j_call,clone_size,cdr3_aa,cdr3_nt
-,TRBV3-1/TRBV3-2,TRBJ2-7,once,CASSQDQRGPAEQYF,TGTGCCAGCAGCCAAGATCAACGCGGACCGGCCGAGCAGTACTTC
-,TRBV6-2/TRBV6-3,TRBJ2-7,-,CASSYLAPYEQYF,TGTGCCAGCAGTTACCTAGCCCCTTACGAGCAGTACTTC
-,TRBV5-6,TRBJ2-5,-,CASSLTTGAQYF,TGTGCCAGCAGCTTGACGACGGGGGCCCAGTACTTC
TRBD1,TRBV27,TRBJ1-4,-,CASRDRINEKLFF,TGTGCCAGCAGGGACAGGATCAATGAAAAACTGTTTTTT
-,TRBV9,TRBJ2-3,-,CASSVAGDTQYF,TGTGCCAGCAGCGTAGCCGGAGATACGCAGTATTTT
-,TRBV3-1/TRBV3-2,TRBJ1-2,once,CASSQGGHFNYGYTF,TGTGCCAGCAGCCAAGGTGGACACTTTAACTATGGCTACACCTTC
-,TRBV29-1,TRBJ2-2,-,CSADTGRMNTGELFF,TGCAGCGCCGACACGGGACGGATGAACACCGGGGAGCTGTTTTTT
-,TRBV5-6,TRBJ2-2,-,CASSFRMGGTGELFF,TGTGCCAGCAGCTTTAGGATGGGAGGAACCGGGGAGCTGTTTTTT
TRBD1,TRBV9,TRBJ1-3,few,CASSTRDRAGNTIYF,TGTGCCAGCAGCACGCGCGACAGGGCTGGAAACACCATATATTTT
-,TRBV21-1,TRBJ2-3,-,CASSNGRGDSISSTDTQYF,TGTGCCAGCAGCAACGGACGGGGGGATTCCATTTCTAGCACAGATACGCAGTATTTT
-,TRBV30,TRBJ2-1,once,CAWSVSRALNNEQFF,TGTGCCTGGAGTGTCTCCAGAGCCTTAAACAATGAGCAGTTCTTC
-,TRBV18,TRBJ1-5,-,CASSPLPGYQPQHF,TGTGCCAGCTCACCGCTTCCGGGTTATCAGCCCCAGCATTTT
TRBD1,TRBV19,TRBJ1-5,-,CASAGTGFQPQHF,TGTGCCAGCGCCGGGACAGGATTTCAGCCCCAGCATTTT
TRBD1,TRBV19,TRBJ1-2,-,CASVTGTGDYGYTF,TGTGCCAGTGTAACCGGGACAGGGGACTATGGCTACACCTTC
TRBD1,TRBV5-1,TRBJ2-3,-,CASSLKQGFVDTQYF,TGCGCCAGCAGCTTAAAACAGGGGTTCGTAGATACGCAGTATTTT
-,TRBV7-9,TRBJ1-6,-,CASSARGDNSPLHF,TGTGCCAGCAGCGCAAGGGGGGACAATTCACCCCTCCACTTT